The subject of this entry is one T cell receptor beta chain. Its antigen is unknown. The data were taken from a study of blood T cells in healthy people across ages. The V end lost 3 bases, the J end lost 1 base, and 12 bases lay between the germline ends. The CDR3 runs to 15 residues. From germline, CDR1 is KGHSH and CDR2 LQKENI. A second PCR of about 7 to 11 cycles used a sample-barcoded 5' primer and a J-beta primer mix. Each sample provided no less than 2.5 million CDR3-containing paired-end reads. TCRdb re-derived calls from the 5' RACE reads in MiXCR, one entry per CDR3 protein. The table shows approximately 600,000 distinct CDR3 sequences, with 58% occurring only once. General study points: Older age went with lower TCR beta diversity per million T cells, in a roughly linear way.

Material: blood. The chain combines TRBV18 with TRBJ2-5; D call uncertain. This TCR was sampled from a man aged 55-75 years in good health. CDR3 sequence (DNA): TGTGCCAGCTCACCGCCCGAGACGCTCCAAGAGACCCAGTACTTC. It encodes CASSPPETLQETQYF.